This TCR beta chain was captured by sequencing in a study of control samples from healthy donors and cancer patients. V lost 1 base and J lost 4, with 7 bases in between. There are 13 residues in the CDR3. CDR1 and CDR2 (germline): LNHDA, SQIVND (reference sequence). Data came from immunoSEQ multiplex PCR; TCRdb stores just in-frame clones and leaves some out. In the table there are some 160,000 clones, approximately 91% of which are singletons. The receptor comes from a man aged 25-45 years in good health. The specimen sequenced was blood. The chain uses TRBV19 and TRBJ1-2; D uncertain. The CDR3 loop is CASSIGAGYGYTF. CDR3 DNA: TGTGCCAGTAGTATAGGGGCTGGCTATGGCTACACCTTC. The whole variable domain, remainder taken from reference TRBV19 and TRBJ1-2, is DGGITQSPKYLFRKEGQNVTLSCEQNLNHDAMYWYRQDPGQGLRLIYYSQIVNDFQKGDIAEGYSVSREKKESFPLTVTSAQKNPTAFYLCASSIGAGYGYTFGSGTRLTVV.